The 10 T cell receptor beta chains below come from one sample, sequenced in a study of technical replicates of blood from a few donors. The assay was immunoSEQ multiplex PCR, and TCRdb's table has in-frame clones only and misses some. Of around 81,000 clones in the sample, approximately 80% were seen once. Sequencing input: PBMCs. The receptors stem from a human donor in good health. Some clones in this sample may be carry-over from other donors' samples.

The rearrangement uses TRBV19 and TRBJ1-1; D is unresolved. V lost 8 bases to trimming and J lost 5 bases, with 15 bases between them. The CDR3 spans 13 residues. Per germline, CDR1 LNHDA and CDR2 SQIVND (reference sequence). CDR3 bases: TGTGCCAGTCGAGATAGTCGGTGGACTGAAGCTTTCTTT. It encodes CASRDSRWTEAFF.

V usage is TRBV29-1 and J usage is TRBJ2-1; a possible D gene is TRBD2 (7 bases). The CDR3 spans 15 residues. The V end lost 4 bases, the J end lost 4 bases, and 17 bases lay between the germline ends. The germline V gene has CDR1 SQVTM and CDR2 ANQGSEA. CDR3 sequence: CSVAGGGGGYNEQFF. The CDR3 nucleotides read TGCAGCGTTGCTGGCGGGGGAGGGGGTTACAATGAGCAGTTCTTC.

This chain uses TRBV5-1 with TRBJ2-7; no definite D call. In germline, CDR1 is SGHRS, CDR2 YFSETQ. Trimming removed 3 bases at V and 3 bases at J, with 7 bases between. The CDR3 totals 12 residues. The CDR3 sequence is CASSSPSYEQYF. Written as DNA, the CDR3 is TGCGCCAGCAGCTCCCCTAGCTACGAGCAGTACTTC. The full variable domain, completed using reference TRBV5-1 and TRBJ2-7, is KAGVTQTPRYLIKTRGQQVTLSCSPISGHRSVSWYQQTPGQGLQFLFEYFSETQRNKGNFPGRFSGRQFSNSRSEMNVSTLELGDSALYLCASSSPSYEQYFGPGTRLTVT.

J is TRBJ2-7 and V is TRBV7-2; a possible D gene is TRBD1 (6 bases). V dropped 0 bases and J dropped 1 base, with 7 bases sitting between them. The V gene's germline CDR1 is SGHTA and CDR2 FQGNSA. CDR3 length: 14 residues. The CDR3 protein is CASSLATGSYEQYF. For the CDR3, the DNA is TGTGCCAGCAGCTTAGCAACAGGGTCCTACGAGCAGTACTTC.

The V and J genes are TRBV30 and TRBJ2-7, with D unresolved. Germline assignment: CDR1 GTSNPN and CDR2 SVGIG (reference sequence). The CDR3 extends over 14 amino acids. The germline V and J ends were trimmed by 4 bases and 1 base, with 14 bases remaining between them. In DNA form, the CDR3 reads TGTGCCTGGACGGTTACAGTGAATTCCTACGAGCAGTACTTC. Encoded protein: CAWTVTVNSYEQYF.

This chain links TRBV15 with TRBJ2-1; D gene unclear. V was shortened by 3 bases and J by 1 base, with 7 bases between the two germline ends. The CDR3 totals 14 residues. CDR1 is LNHNV, CDR2 YYDKDF, per germline (reference sequence). The CDR3 spells CATSSLLSYNEQFF. As DNA, the CDR3 is TGTGCCACCAGCAGCCTCCTTTCCTACAATGAGCAGTTCTTC.

For this clone: At one end the junction does not follow the germline gene, possibly because of a read error. The chain employs TRBV11-3 and TRBJ2-7; TRBD1 matches 10 bases. CDR1 is SGHNT, CDR2 YENEEA, per germline. This CDR3 is built from 18 residues. CDR3 protein: CASSLEGGQGIYGYEQYF. In DNA form, the CDR3 reads TGTGCCAGCAGCCTAGAGGGGGGACAGGGGATCTACGGCTACGAGCAGTACTTC.

The CDR3 DNA reads TGTGCCAGCAGCCAAGATCCCAAGGGGGATTATGGCTACACCTTC. Encoded protein: CASSQDPKGDYGYTF. The chain uses TRBV4-2 and TRBJ1-2; D possibly corresponds to TRBD1 (6 bases). Trimming left V 0 bases short and J 5 bases short, with 13 bases between. From germline, CDR1 is LGHNA and CDR2 YNFKEQ. The CDR3 length is 15 residues.

The rearrangement uses TRBV5-1 and TRBJ2-1, with 11 bases that match TRBD2. V trimming: 3 bases; J trimming: 4 bases; junction bases outside the gene matches: 12. This CDR3 contains 18 residues. From germline, CDR1 is SGHRS and CDR2 YFSETQ. CDR3 protein: CASSSSMLAGGQYNEQFF. In DNA form, the CDR3 reads TGCGCCAGCAGCTCCTCTATGTTAGCGGGGGGGCAATACAATGAGCAGTTCTTC.

The V call is TRBV7-6, the J call TRBJ2-5, with 13 nucleotides matching TRBD2. CDR3 length: 18 amino acids. V lost 4 bases to trimming and J lost 5 bases; unmatched junction nucleotides: 13. CDR1 SGHVS and CDR2 FNYEAQ come from the germline V gene. CDR3 sequence: CASSSRGTSGASGETQYF. CDR3 sequence (DNA): TGTGCCAGCAGCTCGAGGGGGACTAGCGGGGCCTCGGGGGAGACCCAGTACTTC.